The entry below gives a single TCR beta chain sequence along with its context. Its target is not known. It may be a read error: a sequence one base away is much more abundant. TCRdb re-called the PCR reads through MiXCR, storing one row per CDR3 protein. Of about 89,000 distinct CDR3 sequences listed, 15% to 20% are singletons. This CDR3 has 15 amino acids. Germline-derived CDR1 and CDR2 are SGDLS and YYNGEE. These data originate in a study of molecular identifiers for immune sequencing clone quantification. Whole-study results and caveats: Clonotypes surpassing 20 RNA copies contained over 99% of effector molecules, versus under 1% in naive cells. The study reportedly detected spiked Jurkat TCR RNA from one cell among about 1 million naive cells.

This sequence joins TRBV9 and TRBJ2-1, with TRBD2 matching over 9 bases. This TCR came from a human donor in good health. Some libraries in this study had Jurkat cell RNA spiked in. The sample consisted of naive CD8+ T cells from blood, with Jurkat cell RNA spiked in. The subset here: FACS-sorted CD8+CD4-CCR7+CD45RA+ naive T cells. CDR3: CASSDSGSFDNEQLF. CDR3 bases: TGTGCCAGCAGTGATAGCGGGAGTTTTGATAATGAGCAGCTCTTC.